This T cell receptor beta chain was retrieved from a study of Graves' ophthalmopathy and Graves' hyperthyroidism. Study-wide findings and caveats: Blood samples also showed most expanded thyroid clonotypes exceeding 0.001 frequency. Discrimination between ophthalmopathy and stable hyperthyroidism by a 13-signature model showed roughly 88% sensitivity and less than 84% specificity.

Between the trimmed V and J ends, which lost 4 bases and 7 bases, there was a span of 18 bases. This CDR3 has 16 residues. Germline loops: CDR1 KGHDR, CDR2 SFDVKD. From RNA, the CDR3 regions of TCR beta chains were amplified and sequenced. Amplification began with first-round RT-PCR using HTBI primers, then second-round multiplex PCR was performed. Using its own MiXCR run on the multiplex PCR reads, TCRdb lists one record per CDR3 protein. The sample includes 35,000 to 50,000 distinct CDR3 sequences, roughly 50% seen only once; the top ten take roughly 26%. Aged 18 to 65, hyperthyroidism patients had been newly diagnosed, with under 2 months' duration. About this clonotype: Antigen specificity is unknown. The conserved phenylalanine or tryptophan normally closing the CDR3 is absent here, so this likely arose from a read error.

The chain combines TRBV24-1 with TRBJ1-4, with D possibly matching TRBD1 (6 bases). This clonotype originated in an adult woman with stable Graves' hyperthyroidism. The sample taken for sequencing was peripheral blood. The CDR3 here is CATSDPRQVPSEKLFL. CDR3 in DNA: TGTGCCACCAGTGACCCGAGACAGGTGCCTAGTGAAAAACTGTTTCTT.